The T cell receptor (beta chain) described here comes from a study of control samples from healthy donors and cancer patients. This CDR3 is built from 14 residues. Per the germline V gene, CDR1 is SEHNR and CDR2 is FQNEAQ (reference sequence). The V and J ends lost 5 bases and 4 bases respectively, with 12 bases between them. Libraries were prepared by immunoSEQ multiplex PCR; TCRdb keeps only in-frame clonotypes and omits some of them. This table holds 140,000 to 150,000 clones, over 85% found once. Sequenced input: blood. This receptor was identified in a man between 18 and 35 years old in good health. The rearrangement links TRBV7-9 to TRBJ2-1; TRBD2 might be the D (6 bases). The CDR3 loop reads CASSMRGGYNEQFF. The CDR3 region has the DNA TGTGCCAGCAGCATGCGGGGCGGGTACAATGAGCAGTTCTTC.